The next 5 T cell receptor beta chains were all read from a single sample in a study of blood T cell repertoires in COVID-19. The protocol was immunoSEQ multiplex PCR, while the TCRdb copy is restricted to in-frame clones and leaves out a portion. The data show more than 200,000 clones, 85% to 90% seen once. Sequencing was performed on PBMCs or T cells enriched from blood (not recorded which). These receptors all stem from a man aged 35-49 years who had recovered from COVID-19.

The CDR3 here is CASSAGTGGYSNQPQHF. For the CDR3, the DNA is TGTGCCAGTAGTGCGGGGACAGGGGGATATAGCAATCAGCCCCAGCATTTT. The chain uses TRBV19 and TRBJ1-5; 11 nucleotides align to TRBD1. J lost 0 bases, V lost 5 bases, and 6 bases had no gene match. Looked up from germline, CDR1 is LNHDA and CDR2 is SQIVND (reference sequence). This CDR3 contains 17 residues.

V gene TRBV7-9 combines with J gene TRBJ1-3, with 10 nucleotides matching TRBD1. Germline assignment: CDR1 SEHNR and CDR2 FQNEAQ (reference sequence). The CDR3 sequence is 15 residues long. J was trimmed by 5 bases and V by 1 base; bases with no gene match: 2. Here the CDR3 DNA reads TGTGCCAGCAGCTTAGGACAGGGGGCACGAAACACCATATATTTT. Translated: CASSLGQGARNTIYF.

The rearrangement uses TRBV19 and TRBJ2-1; 13 bases are shared with TRBD2. The CDR3 covers 16 residues. CDR1 is LNHDA, CDR2 SQIVND, per germline (reference sequence). Trimming took 7 bases from V and 8 from J; bases not matched to a gene: 11. In nucleotides, the CDR3 is TGTGCCAGTACCCCAATACTAGCGGGGGGGCGTGATGAGCAGTTCTTC. Protein: CASTPILAGGRDEQFF.

V usage is TRBV30 and J usage is TRBJ1-1, with TRBD1 as a possible D gene (5 bases). Germline CDR1 and CDR2: GTSNPN and SVGIG (reference sequence). This CDR3 contains 11 residues. The V and J ends lost 1 base and 8 bases respectively, with 8 bases between them. CDR3 protein: CAWSDQGEAFF. The CDR3 DNA sequence: TGTGCCTGGAGTGACCAGGGCGAAGCTTTCTTT.

CDR3 sequence: CASSLDPPTSGGADEQYF. CDR3 DNA sequence: TGTGCCAGCAGCTTAGACCCTCCCACTAGCGGGGGGGCCGACGAGCAGTACTTC. V is TRBV7-2 and J is TRBJ2-7, with 13 bases identical to TRBD2. V trimming: 1 base; J trimming: 5 bases; junction bases outside the gene matches: 11. CDR3 size: 18 residues. Germline V gene sequence: CDR1 SGHTA, CDR2 FQGNSA.